This TCR beta chain was obtained from a study of T cell repertoires in cytomegalovirus infection. Study-wide background: The study used recently identified HLA-C-restricted and well-studied HLA-B-restricted CMV epitopes. Public signatures in TCR beta pointed to CMV infection and matching HLA type. Study findings and constraints: Public TCR beta family frequency separated CMV-and-HLA carriers, including in an independent cohort. HLA-C-restricted, CMV-specific TCR beta clonotypes were dominant ex vivo.

V was shortened by 2 bases and J by 7 bases, with 9 bases between the two germline ends. Germline lookup yields CDR1 MGHDK and CDR2 SYGVNS. This CDR3 region has 12 residues. With regard to this clonotype: As yet, its antigen is unknown.

TCRdb reprocessed the reads via MiXCR and lists one record per CDR3 protein. Among 700,000 to 850,000 distinct CDR3 sequences listed, 30% to 35% were seen once. V and J are TRBV25-1 and TRBJ2-7; D is unclear. Specimen: cultured CD8+ T cells from PBMCs, collected from culture after CMV antigen stimulation. The sequence came from a human donor in good health (CMV status not recorded). Some clones in this sample may be carry-over from other donors' samples. The DNA for the CDR3 is TGTGCCAGCAGTGAAGGGCTGGGGGAGCAGTACTTC. Translating gives CASSEGLGEQYF.